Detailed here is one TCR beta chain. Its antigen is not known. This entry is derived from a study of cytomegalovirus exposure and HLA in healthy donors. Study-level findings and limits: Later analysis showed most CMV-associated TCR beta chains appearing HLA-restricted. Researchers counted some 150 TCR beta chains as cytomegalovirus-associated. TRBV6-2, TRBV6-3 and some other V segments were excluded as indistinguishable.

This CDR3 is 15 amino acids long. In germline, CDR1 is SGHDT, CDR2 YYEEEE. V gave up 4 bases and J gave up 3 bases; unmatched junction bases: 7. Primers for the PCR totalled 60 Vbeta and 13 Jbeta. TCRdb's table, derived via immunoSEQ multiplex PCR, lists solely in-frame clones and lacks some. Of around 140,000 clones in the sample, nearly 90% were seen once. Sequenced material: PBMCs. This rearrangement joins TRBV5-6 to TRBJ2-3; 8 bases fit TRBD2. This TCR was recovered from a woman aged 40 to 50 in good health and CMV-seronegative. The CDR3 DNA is TGTGCCAGCAGCCGAGCGGGAGCAGGGACAGATACGCAGTATTTT. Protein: CASSRAGAGTDTQYF. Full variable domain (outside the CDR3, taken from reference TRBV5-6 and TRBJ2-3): DAGVTQSPTHLIKTRGQQVTLRCSPKSGHDTVSWYQQALGQGPQFIFQYYEEEERQRGNFPDRFSGHQFPNYSSELNVNALLLGDSALYLCASSRAGAGTDTQYFGPGTRLTVL.